This T cell receptor beta chain was recovered during a study of vaccination and CD4 T cells after COVID-19. Study at large: Drawing of post-COVID samples took place a median about 97 days after diagnosis (range 35 to 161). The study collected post-vaccine samples a median roughly 71 days after dose two, with a range of 14 to 241.

Of note for this clonotype: Its target is unknown.

Broader study findings: Although the median of SARS-CoV-2-reactive clonotypes rose from about 20 to 38, the change was not significant.

TCRdb reprocessed the PCR reads via MiXCR and lists one record per CDR3 protein. The sample holds roughly 22,000 distinct CDR3 sequences; about 57% are singletons and the top ten take over 0.9%. The sequencing used CD4+ T cells from blood, collected before SARS-CoV-2 vaccination. This clonotype was obtained from a human donor who had recovered from COVID-19.

DNA for the CDR3: TGCAGTGCTAACCCGGACAGGCAGGGCTCCTACGAGCAGTACTTC. Its translation is CSANPDRQGSYEQYF. The rearrangement uses TRBV20-1 and TRBJ2-7, with TRBD1 matching 7 bases. V lost 4 bases and J lost 0; bases outside the gene matches: 9. The V gene's germline CDR1 is DFQATT and CDR2 SNEGSKA (reference sequence). This CDR3 has 15 amino acids.